This T cell receptor (beta chain) stems from a study of T-cell reconstitution after alpha-beta-depleted transplantation in children. Study-level points and caveats: There were reportedly several hundred expanded graft clones from which alpha-beta T cells came about two months after transplant. T-cell counts and diversity at one year post-transplant came mainly from newly produced T cells.

With regard to this clonotype: Its antigen is still unknown.

It was with unique molecular identifiers that the TCRbeta library was prepared. MiXCR, applied by TCRdb to the PCR reads, yields one record per CDR3 protein. The table has 300,000 to 350,000 distinct CDR3 sequences, 15% to 20% seen once; the top ten hold about 41%. Trimming left V 8 bases short and J 0 bases short, with 11 bases between. CDR3 length: 13 residues. Germline CDR1 reads SQVTM; CDR2 reads ANQGSEA. This sample comprised PBMCs, mostly from graft donor cells, obtained 360 days after TCRalphabeta/CD19-depleted stem cell transplant. The V gene is TRBV29-1, the J gene TRBJ2-4; the D is unclear. This TCR derives from a male patient aged 2 to 10 who had a stem cell transplant for acute lymphoblastic leukemia, so the T cells may come from the graft donor. The CDR3 region is CSMLGIAKNIQYF. The CDR3, as DNA: TGCAGCATGTTGGGTATAGCCAAAAACATTCAGTACTTC.